This T cell receptor (beta chain) was captured in a study of blood T cell repertoires in COVID-19. Study-level information: Samples of COVID-19 (acute and convalescent) were obtained from the United States, Italy and Spain. Sources were T cells, B-cell-depleted T cells, or PBMCs; the material itself was cDNA or gDNA.

Original data processing: Amplification from reference gene primers served as the basis for estimated nucleated cell counts. Sequencing was performed with immunoSEQ multiplex PCR; in TCRdb, only in-frame clones are kept and a portion is missing. V and J calls and clone size come straight from that table; D and trimming were deduced from the DNA. The sample includes 200,000 to 250,000 clones, about nine tenths of them seen just once. All enrollees were roughly 18 to 89 years old and from 24 US areas. Trimming removed 8 bases at V and 0 bases at J, with 17 bases between. This CDR3 has 15 amino acids. Per the germline V gene, CDR1 is LGHNA and CDR2 is YSLEER.

This TCR derives from a woman in her thirties or forties with acute COVID-19. This chain joins TRBV4-3 and TRBJ2-7; possibly TRBD2 for D (6 bases). The sample comprised PBMCs or T cells enriched from blood (not recorded which). CDR3 nucleotide sequence: TGCGCCAGCCGGGCAAATCCGGGGGTCTCCTACGAGCAGTACTTC. It encodes CASRANPGVSYEQYF.